The 32 T cell receptor beta chains reported below all come from one sample, sequenced in a study of lung T cells in sarcoidosis with Löfgren's syndrome. TCRdb recomputed calls from the reads with MiXCR, one row per CDR3 protein. The sample yields 2,000 to 2,500 distinct CDR3 sequences, roughly 20% seen once. The sequenced sample was CD4+ T cells from bronchoalveolar lavage. All receptors derive from a human donor with sarcoidosis (Löfgren's syndrome or another form), or a control subject (not recorded which).

With regard to this clonotype: A much larger clone is a single base away; this may be a read error. J is TRBJ2-2 and V is TRBV2, with 8 positions matching TRBD1. CDR1 and CDR2 (germline): SNHLY, FYNNEI. Trimming took 6 bases from V and 7 from J; bases not matched to a gene: 10. There are 15 residues in the CDR3. For the CDR3, the DNA is TGTGCCAGCAGCGTACAGGGACAGGAGCACGGGGAGCTGTTTTTT. Translating it yields CASSVQGQEHGELFF.

This clonotype is classed as medium-sized. The chain combines TRBV10-3 with TRBJ2-3; maybe TRBD1 (6 bases). Germline lookup yields CDR1 ENHRY and CDR2 SYGVKD. CDR3 size: 16 residues. V lost 4 bases and J lost 0, with 14 bases in between. CDR3 coding DNA: TGTGCCATCAGTGGCCTTAAACAGGGTAGCACAGATACGCAGTATTTT. Translation gives CAISGLKQGSTDTQYF.

The genes are TRBV2 and TRBJ1-1; 10 nucleotides align to TRBD1. The CDR3 runs to 12 residues. V trimming: 11 bases; J trimming: 11 bases; junction bases outside the gene matches: 11. Per germline, CDR1 SNHLY and CDR2 FYNNEI. DNA for the CDR3: TGTGCCGGTACGGGACAGGGGAATGAGGCTTTCTTT. Its protein product is CAGTGQGNEAFF.

This clonotype came up many times. The J gene is TRBJ2-7, the V gene TRBV9, with D maybe TRBD1 (6 bases). Germline CDR1 reads SGDLS; CDR2 reads YYNGEE. The ends were cut back, 4 bases at V and 1 base at J, with 18 bases in the middle. CDR3 size: 16 residues. Here the CDR3 DNA reads TGTGCCAGCAGCCCTCGAGAGGGGGAAGCATCCTACGAGCAGTACTTC. It yields the protein CASSPREGEASYEQYF.

This clonotype is deemed medium-sized (0.01 to 0.1%). The chain has TRBV12-3 or TRBV12-4 and TRBJ1-1; D gene ambiguous. Trimming removed 9 bases at V and 2 bases at J, with 22 bases between. The CDR3 has 16 residues. This CDR3 is CASITHPLRRNTEAFF. The CDR3 DNA follows: TGTGCCAGTATAACCCACCCTCTCAGGAGAAACACTGAAGCTTTCTTT.

By share, this clonotype ranks as medium-sized. The chain has TRBV20-1 and TRBJ2-3; 8 bases fit TRBD2. Germline values: CDR1 DFQATT, CDR2 SNEGSKA (reference sequence). V lost 6 bases, J lost 5 bases, and 10 bases stayed unmatched. The CDR3 loop spans 14 amino acids. For the CDR3, the DNA is TGCAGTGCCCTTAAGACGGGAGGGTTAGATACGCAGTATTTT. Its protein is CSALKTGGLDTQYF.

By frequency in the sample, this clonotype is medium-sized. The rearrangement links TRBV5-1 to TRBJ2-5, with D perhaps matching TRBD1 or TRBD2 (5 bases each). This CDR3 region has 14 residues. From germline, CDR1 is SGHRS and CDR2 YFSETQ. V was shortened by 0 bases and J by 7 bases, with 13 bases between the two germline ends. CDR3 coding DNA: TGCGCCAGCAGCTTGGAGACAGCGGTGGGGACCCAGTACTTC. It encodes CASSLETAVGTQYF.

This clonotype counts as medium-sized. This chain joins TRBV6-1 and TRBJ2-3; D unclear. In germline, CDR1 is MNHNS, CDR2 SASEGT. Between the trimmed V and J ends, which lost 5 bases and 5 bases, there was a span of 14 bases. This CDR3 comprises 14 residues. CDR3 loop: CASSSSGPGDTQYF. In DNA form, the CDR3 reads TGTGCCAGCAGTTCCTCCGGGCCTGGAGATACGCAGTATTTT.

A single count supports this clonotype. Because the CDR3 is missing its conserved closing phenylalanine or tryptophan, this is likely a read error. V is TRBV7-3 and J is TRBJ1-1; 8 nucleotides line up with TRBD1. The length of the CDR3 is 14 residues. The V gene end was trimmed by 3 bases and the J gene end by 8 bases; junction bases not matched to a gene: 8. Per the germline V gene, CDR1 is SGHTA and CDR2 is FQGTGA. DNA of the CDR3: TGTGCCAGCAGCTTTGGGACAGGAGCCCCAGAAGCTTTCCTC. Translating it yields CASSFGTGAPEAFL.

Relative to its sample, this clonotype is medium-sized. This chain joins TRBV28 and TRBJ1-2; D call uncertain. This CDR3 is 12 amino acids long. Germline loops: CDR1 MDHEN, CDR2 SYDVKM. Trimming removed 6 bases from V and 4 bases from J, with 9 bases in between. The CDR3 DNA is TGTGCCAGCAGCCACGGCCGCTATGGCTACACCTTC. Its translation is CASSHGRYGYTF.

The V and J genes are TRBV5-6 and TRBJ1-1; D unresolved. This CDR3 contains 13 residues. Germline V gene lookup returns CDR1 SGHDT and CDR2 YYEEEE. With 6 bases removed from V and 4 bases from J, the gap between germline ends came to 13 bases. The CDR3 reads CASTGQSSTEAFF. The CDR3 coding sequence is TGTGCCAGCACCGGGCAGAGTAGCACTGAAGCTTTCTTT.

With respect to this clonotype: At one end the junction does not follow the germline gene, possibly because of a read error. This chain connects TRBV28 to TRBJ2-7, with 10 bases fitting TRBD2. The germline gives CDR1 MDHEN, CDR2 SYDVKM. The CDR3 extends over 14 amino acids. The CDR3, as DNA: TGCGCCAGCCGCGGACTAGCGGTGGGCCACGAGCAGTACTTC. Amino acid sequence: CASRGLAVGHEQYF.

This clonotype occurred many times. The chain employs TRBV19 and TRBJ2-3; no clear D gene. The CDR3 extends over 11 amino acids. Trimming took 3 bases from V and 6 from J, leaving 4 bases between them. The germline V gene has CDR1 LNHDA and CDR2 SQIVND (reference sequence). The CDR3 protein is CASSMFDTQYF. Here the CDR3 DNA reads TGTGCCAGTAGTATGTTCGATACGCAGTATTTT. The whole variable domain, filled in from reference TRBV19 and TRBJ2-3, reads DGGITQSPKYLFRKEGQNVTLSCEQNLNHDAMYWYRQDPGQGLRLIYYSQIVNDFQKGDIAEGYSVSREKKESFPLTVTSAQKNPTAFYLCASSMFDTQYFGPGTRLTVL.

This clonotype appeared many times. The rearrangement joins TRBV2 to TRBJ2-5, with D possibly TRBD1 on 6 matching bases. V was clipped by 3 bases and J by 1 base, with 9 bases between them. Germline lookup yields CDR1 SNHLY and CDR2 FYNNEI. This CDR3 is built from 14 residues. The CDR3 protein is CASSEQGSQETQYF. The CDR3 nucleotides are TGTGCCAGCAGTGAGCAGGGGTCCCAAGAGACCCAGTACTTC.

This clonotype occurred many times. This chain connects TRBV7-2 to TRBJ2-5; D is uncertain. V was clipped by 3 bases and J by 2 bases, with 7 bases between them. The germline gives CDR1 SGHTA, CDR2 FQGNSA. The CDR3 sequence is 13 residues long. The CDR3 nucleotides read TGTGCCAGCAGCTTGTTTTCACAAGAGACCCAGTACTTC. Translated: CASSLFSQETQYF.

This clonotype came up many times. The J gene is TRBJ2-3, the V gene TRBV4-1, with 12 bases lining up with TRBD2. This CDR3 contains 17 residues. After removal of 2 bases from V and 2 bases from J, the junction contained 5 bases not matched to a gene. CDR1 is MGHRA, CDR2 YSYEKL, per germline. As DNA, the CDR3 is TGCGCCAGCAGCCAAAGCGGACTAGCGGGAACCACAGATACGCAGTATTTT. Its translation: CASSQSGLAGTTDTQYF.

Judged by abundance, this clonotype is large. This sequence joins TRBV7-2 and TRBJ2-1; 7 nucleotides match TRBD1. V lost 3 bases to trimming and J lost 3 bases; unmatched junction nucleotides: 2. This CDR3 region has 14 residues. Per germline, CDR1 SGHTA and CDR2 FQGNSA. CDR3 protein: CASSFGQVYNEQFF. The CDR3 coding sequence is TGTGCCAGCAGCTTTGGACAGGTCTACAATGAGCAGTTCTTC.

This clonotype is labeled medium-sized (0.01 to 0.1%). The chain has TRBV20-1 and TRBJ2-7; perhaps TRBD1 as D (6 bases). CDR1 and CDR2 (germline): DFQATT, SNEGSKA (reference sequence). The CDR3 covers 17 residues. Trimming left V 1 base short and J 2 bases short, with 21 bases between. CDR3 protein: CSARVSGPRDKTYEQYF. CDR3 DNA sequence: TGCAGTGCTAGAGTTTCGGGCCCCCGGGACAAGACCTACGAGCAGTACTTC.

This clonotype was observed a few times. This chain uses TRBV4-1 with TRBJ2-1, with D possibly matching TRBD2 (5 bases). Germline V gene data show CDR1 as MGHRA and CDR2 as YSYEKL. The CDR3 is made up of 14 amino acids. Trimming removed 1 base from V and 9 bases from J, with 13 bases in between. The DNA for the CDR3 is TGCGCCAGCAGCCAAGGAGGACGGGGAAGTGAGCAGTTCTTC. Translating gives CASSQGGRGSEQFF.

On this clonotype: A junction boundary mismatches the germline segment, possibly from a read error. V gene TRBV7-2 combines with J gene TRBJ2-7, with 8 bases lining up with TRBD1. The CDR3 length is 14 residues. CDR1 is SGHTA and CDR2 is FQGNSA in the germline V gene. In DNA form, the CDR3 reads TGTGCCAGCAGCCTATGGCAGGGGGCGACCGAGCAGCACTTC. Its translation: CASSLWQGATEQHF.

A remark on this clonotype: The junction shows a germline mismatch at one end, possibly a read error. This chain links TRBV12-3 or TRBV12-4 with TRBJ2-2; perhaps TRBD2 as D (5 bases). The CDR3 covers 13 residues. This CDR3 reads CATRTMNTGELLF. The DNA of the CDR3 is TGTGCCACACGGACCATGAACACCGGGGAGCTGCTTTTT.

In its sample, this clonotype was seen many times. The chain joins TRBV28 to TRBJ2-4; no clear D. The CDR3 consists of 16 residues. Per the germline V gene, CDR1 is MDHEN and CDR2 is SYDVKM. The V end was cut by 3 bases, the J end by 0 bases, with 12 bases between. CDR3 loop: CASSFSEDVAKNIQYF. Written as DNA, the CDR3 is TGTGCCAGCAGTTTCTCCGAGGACGTAGCCAAAAACATTCAGTACTTC.

This clonotype was detected ten times or more. The chain combines TRBV2 with TRBJ2-1, with unresolved D. CDR3 length: 14 residues. Trimming cost V 0 bases and J 9 bases, with 12 bases left between them. From germline, CDR1 is SNHLY and CDR2 FYNNEI. DNA for the CDR3: TGTGCCAGCAGTGAAGCGTCCTCCTTAGGTGAGCAGTTCTTC. The encoded protein is CASSEASSLGEQFF.

This clonotype was recorded at least ten times. The V call is TRBV11-3, the J call TRBJ2-6; possibly TRBD1 for D (6 bases). Trimming removed 5 bases from V and 0 bases from J, with 14 bases in between. The CDR3 sequence is 17 residues long. CDR1 is SGHNT and CDR2 is YENEEA in the germline V gene. The CDR3 here is CASSPRQESSGANVLTF. For the CDR3, the DNA is TGTGCCAGCAGCCCTAGACAGGAAAGCTCTGGGGCCAACGTCCTGACTTTC. The variable domain in full, with the rest retrieved from reference TRBV11-3 and TRBJ2-6, is EAGVVQSPRYKIIEKKQPVAFWCNPISGHNTLYWYLQNLGQGPELLIRYENEEAVDDSQLPKDRFSAERLKGVDSTLKIQPAELGDSAVYLCASSPRQESSGANVLTFGAGSRLTVL.

The rearrangement uses TRBV12-3 or TRBV12-4 and TRBJ1-6; perhaps TRBD1 as D (5 bases). The CDR3 totals 12 residues. V lost 6 bases and J 10 bases, leaving 10 bases between the germline ends. The CDR3 region has the DNA TGTGCCAGCAGCGACAGCCGGTCACCCCTCCACTTT. Its translation: CASSDSRSPLHF.

This clonotype was observed at least ten times. CDR3 nucleotides: TGCGCCAGCAGCGAGACAGGGGCAGATTCACCCCTCCACTTT. The encoded protein is CASSETGADSPLHF. This chain uses TRBV5-1 with TRBJ1-6, with 8 bases aligning to TRBD1. J gave up 8 bases and V 4 bases, and 5 bases lay outside the gene matches. The CDR3 is 14 amino acids. CDR1 is SGHRS, CDR2 YFSETQ, per germline.

This clonotype is categorized as medium-sized. The chain uses TRBV6-6 and TRBJ1-2; 10 bases align to TRBD1. The CDR3 sequence is 15 residues long. V lost 2 bases and J lost 2; bases outside the gene matches: 2. The V gene's germline CDR1 is MNHNY and CDR2 SVGAGI (reference sequence). CDR3 sequence reads: CASSYEDRGNYGYTF. CDR3 nucleotide sequence: TGTGCCAGCAGTTACGAGGACAGGGGGAACTATGGCTACACCTTC.

This clonotype is deemed medium-sized. V is TRBV20-1 and J is TRBJ1-2, with 7 bases aligning to TRBD1. CDR3 length: 15 residues. Losses at the gene ends were 3 bases for V and 6 bases for J; bases not matched to a gene: 13. The germline V gene has CDR1 DFQATT and CDR2 SNEGSKA (reference sequence). CDR3 nucleotide sequence: TGCAGTGCTAGCTTAGACAGGGAGTACGTGGATGGCTACACCTTC. This sequence encodes CSASLDREYVDGYTF.

Concerning this clonotype itself: Since no conserved phenylalanine or tryptophan closes the CDR3, a read error is the likely cause. The chain has TRBV18 and TRBJ2-1; TRBD2 aligns across 11 bases. This CDR3 contains 17 residues. Per the germline V gene, CDR1 is KGHSH and CDR2 is LQKENI. CDR3 sequence (DNA): TGTGCCAACTCACCCCTGGGGACTAGCGGAGAAGACAATGAGCAGTTCTCC. It yields the protein CANSPLGTSGEDNEQFS.

This clonotype showed up many times. CDR3 amino acids: CSVEGLPGQNPYGYTF. The CDR3 DNA sequence: TGCAGCGTTGAAGGTCTACCGGGACAGAACCCCTATGGCTACACCTTC. The V and J genes are TRBV29-1 and TRBJ1-2; 7 nucleotides agree with TRBD1. The CDR3 has 16 residues. The J segment lost 4 bases and the V segment lost 1 base, leaving 12 bases of the junction unmatched. Germline loops: CDR1 SQVTM, CDR2 ANQGSEA.

The table lists this clonotype with a few counts. One base away lies a much larger clone, so this may be a sequencing read error. In DNA form, the CDR3 reads TGCGCCAGCAGCTCGGGACTAGCGACCTTCTACAATGAGCAGTTCTTC. This sequence encodes CASSSGLATFYNEQFF. The rearrangement joins TRBV5-1 to TRBJ2-1, with 10 bases fitting TRBD2. Per the germline V gene, CDR1 is SGHRS and CDR2 is YFSETQ. V gave up 3 bases and J gave up 3 bases; unmatched junction bases: 6. There are 16 residues in the CDR3.

The rearrangement uses TRBV18 and TRBJ2-7, with D tentatively TRBD1 or TRBD2 (6 bases each). Germline CDR1 and CDR2: KGHSH and LQKENI. The V end was cut by 5 bases, the J end by 9 bases, with 14 bases between. The CDR3 spans 12 residues. For the CDR3, the DNA is TGTGCCAGCTCAAGTCGGGGGCAATGGCAGTACTTC. This gives the protein CASSSRGQWQYF.